This TCR beta chain was captured by sequencing in a study of blood T cell repertoires in COVID-19. Study details: There were acute and convalescent COVID-19 samples, and they came from the United States, Italy and Spain. Sample material is recorded as cDNA or gDNA derived from T cells, B-cell-depleted T cells, or PBMCs.

As handled by the study authors: For nucleated cells, counts were estimated from reference gene primer amplification. The table came from immunoSEQ multiplex PCR; TCRdb's copy has only in-frame clones and leaves some out. Clonal size and the V and J genes are those of that table, whereas D and trimming came from the DNA. Of about 160,000 clones listed, 88% are singletons. The germline V gene encodes CDR1 LNHDA and CDR2 SQIVND (reference sequence). With 6 bases clipped from V and 0 bases from J, the junction kept 0 bases outside the gene matches. CDR3 length equals 14 residues. Symptom resolution, clearance, or two negative PCRs marked the recovered donors of Cohort 3.

Sequencing was done on a sample of PBMCs or T cells enriched from blood (not recorded which). The V call is TRBV19, the J call TRBJ1-5, with TRBD1 identical over 9 bases. The TCR was taken from a woman in her 50s who had recovered from COVID-19. Here the CDR3 DNA reads TGTGCCAGTAGGGACAGGGGTAGCAATCAGCCCCAGCATTTT. Amino acid sequence: CASRDRGSNQPQHF.